This T cell receptor beta chain was recorded in a study of blood T cell repertoires in COVID-19. Overall study context: From the United States, Italy and Spain came samples of acute and convalescent COVID-19. Sample material is recorded as cDNA or gDNA derived from T cells, B-cell-depleted T cells, or PBMCs.

In its sample, this clone was seen a few times. The table came from immunoSEQ multiplex PCR; TCRdb's copy has only in-frame clones and leaves some out. This table holds approximately 100,000 clones, 76% found once. The CDR3 is 13 amino acids. Per the germline V gene, CDR1 is SGHRS and CDR2 is YFSETQ. The V gene lost 3 bases and the J gene lost 6 bases, with 13 bases spanning the gap. Those enrolled in Seattle joined during active infection and were followed longitudinally afterward. This clonotype was sampled from a man at least 80 years old with COVID-19, enrolled during active disease. The material sequenced was peripheral blood. This chain uses TRBV5-1 with TRBJ2-7, with D tentatively TRBD1 (5 bases). The CDR3 loop reads CASSYDSSREQYF. CDR3 sequence (DNA): TGCGCCAGCAGCTACGACAGCTCTCGCGAGCAGTACTTC.